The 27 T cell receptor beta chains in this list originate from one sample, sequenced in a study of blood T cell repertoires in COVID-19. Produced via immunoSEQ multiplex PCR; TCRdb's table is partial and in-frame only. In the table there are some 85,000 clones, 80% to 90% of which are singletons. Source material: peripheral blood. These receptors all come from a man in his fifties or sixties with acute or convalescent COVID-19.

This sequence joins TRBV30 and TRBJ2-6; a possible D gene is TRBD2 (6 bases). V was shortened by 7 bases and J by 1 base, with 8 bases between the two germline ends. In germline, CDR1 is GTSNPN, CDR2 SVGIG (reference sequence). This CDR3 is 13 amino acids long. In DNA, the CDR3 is TGTGCCTCCGGGGGATCTGGGGCCAACGTCCTGACTTTC. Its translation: CASGGSGANVLTF. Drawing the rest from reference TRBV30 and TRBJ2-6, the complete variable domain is SQTIHQWPATLVQPVGSPLSLECTVEGTSNPNLYWYRQAAGRGLQLLFYSVGIGQISSEVPQNLSASRPQDRQFILSSKKLLLSDSGFYLCASGGSGANVLTFGAGSRLTVL.

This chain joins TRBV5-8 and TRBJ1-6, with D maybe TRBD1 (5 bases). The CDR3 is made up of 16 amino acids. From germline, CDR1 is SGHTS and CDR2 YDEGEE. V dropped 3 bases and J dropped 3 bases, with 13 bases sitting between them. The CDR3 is CASSSGETLYNSPLHF. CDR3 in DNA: TGTGCCAGCAGCTCGGGGGAAACCCTCTATAATTCACCCCTCCACTTT.

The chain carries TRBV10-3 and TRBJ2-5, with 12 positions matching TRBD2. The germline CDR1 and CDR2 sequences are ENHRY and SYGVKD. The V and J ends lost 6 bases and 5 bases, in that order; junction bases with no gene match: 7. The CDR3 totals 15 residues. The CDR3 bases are TGTGCCATCAGCCGACTAGCGGGGGAGGTCGAGACCCAGTACTTC. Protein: CAISRLAGEVETQYF.

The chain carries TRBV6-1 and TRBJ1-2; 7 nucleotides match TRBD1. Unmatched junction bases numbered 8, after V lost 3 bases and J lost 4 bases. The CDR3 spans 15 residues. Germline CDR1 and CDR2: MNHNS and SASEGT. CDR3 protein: CASSDMRGLGYGYTF. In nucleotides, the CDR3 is TGTGCCAGCAGTGATATGAGGGGGCTCGGCTATGGCTACACCTTC.

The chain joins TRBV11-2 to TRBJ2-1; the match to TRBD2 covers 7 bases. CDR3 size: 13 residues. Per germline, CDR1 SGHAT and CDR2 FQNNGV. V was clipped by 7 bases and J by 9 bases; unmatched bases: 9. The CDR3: CASTIGTMSEQFF. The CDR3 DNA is TGTGCCAGCACCATCGGGACTATGTCTGAGCAGTTCTTC.

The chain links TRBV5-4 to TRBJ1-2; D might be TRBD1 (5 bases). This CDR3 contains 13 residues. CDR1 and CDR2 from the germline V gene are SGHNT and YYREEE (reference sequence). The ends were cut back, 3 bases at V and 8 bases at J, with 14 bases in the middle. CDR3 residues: CASSWEGKGGYTF. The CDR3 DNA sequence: TGTGCCAGCAGCTGGGAGGGGAAGGGCGGCTACACCTTC.

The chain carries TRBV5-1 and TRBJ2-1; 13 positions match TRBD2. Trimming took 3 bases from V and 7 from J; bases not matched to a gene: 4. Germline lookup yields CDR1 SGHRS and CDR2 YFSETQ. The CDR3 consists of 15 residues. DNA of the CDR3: TGCGCCAGCAGCTACGGACTAGCGGGGGTTAATGAGCAGTTCTTC. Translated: CASSYGLAGVNEQFF.

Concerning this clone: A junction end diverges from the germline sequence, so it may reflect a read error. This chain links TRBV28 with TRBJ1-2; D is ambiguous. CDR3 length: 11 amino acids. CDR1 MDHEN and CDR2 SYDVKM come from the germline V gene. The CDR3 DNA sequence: TGTGCCACCAGTTCGGTTCTTCGCTACACCTTC. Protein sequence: CATSSVLRYTF.

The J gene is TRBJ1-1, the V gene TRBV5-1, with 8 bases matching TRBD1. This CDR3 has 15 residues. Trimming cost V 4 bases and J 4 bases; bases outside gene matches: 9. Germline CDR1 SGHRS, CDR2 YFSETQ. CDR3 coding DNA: TGCGCCAGCAGCCTAGGAACAGGGGGGAGCACTGAAGCTTTCTTT. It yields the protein CASSLGTGGSTEAFF.

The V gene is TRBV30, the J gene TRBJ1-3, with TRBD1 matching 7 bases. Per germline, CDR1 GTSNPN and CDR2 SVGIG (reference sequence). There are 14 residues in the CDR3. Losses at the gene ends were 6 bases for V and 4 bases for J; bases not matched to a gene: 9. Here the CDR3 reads CACSGGGRGNTIYF. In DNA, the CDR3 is TGTGCCTGCTCTGGAGGGGGCAGGGGAAACACCATATATTTT.

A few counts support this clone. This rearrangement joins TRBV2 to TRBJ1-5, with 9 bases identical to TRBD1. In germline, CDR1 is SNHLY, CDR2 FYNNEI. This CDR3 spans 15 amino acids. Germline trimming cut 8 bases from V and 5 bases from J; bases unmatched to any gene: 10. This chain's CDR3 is CASREGTGPYQPQHF. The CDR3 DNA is TGTGCCAGCCGCGAAGGGACAGGGCCATATCAGCCCCAGCATTTT.

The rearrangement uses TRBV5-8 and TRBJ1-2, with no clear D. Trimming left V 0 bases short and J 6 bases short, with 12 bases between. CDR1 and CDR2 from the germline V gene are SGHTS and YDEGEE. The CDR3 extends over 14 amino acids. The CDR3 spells CASSLERIWDGYTF. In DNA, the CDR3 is TGTGCCAGCAGCTTGGAGCGGATTTGGGATGGCTACACCTTC.

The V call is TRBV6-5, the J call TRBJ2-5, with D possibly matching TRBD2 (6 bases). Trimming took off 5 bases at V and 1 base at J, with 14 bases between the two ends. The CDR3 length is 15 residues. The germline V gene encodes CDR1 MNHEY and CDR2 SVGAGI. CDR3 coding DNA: TGTGCCAGCAGTCCTTGGGCAGCGGGCCAAGAGACCCAGTACTTC. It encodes CASSPWAAGQETQYF.

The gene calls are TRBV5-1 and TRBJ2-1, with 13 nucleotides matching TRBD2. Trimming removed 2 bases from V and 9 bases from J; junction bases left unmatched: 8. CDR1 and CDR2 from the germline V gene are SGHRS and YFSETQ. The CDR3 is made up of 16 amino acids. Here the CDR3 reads CASSLSTSGGAGEQFF. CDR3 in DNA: TGCGCCAGCAGCTTATCAACTAGCGGGGGGGCCGGTGAGCAGTTCTTC.

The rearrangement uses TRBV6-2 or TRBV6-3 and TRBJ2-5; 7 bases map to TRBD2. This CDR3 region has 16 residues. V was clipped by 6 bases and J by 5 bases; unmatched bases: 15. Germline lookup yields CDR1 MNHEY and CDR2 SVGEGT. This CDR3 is CASSPLGGGGRETQYF. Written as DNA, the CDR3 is TGTGCCAGCAGCCCTCTCGGTGGGGGGGGAAGGGAGACCCAGTACTTC.

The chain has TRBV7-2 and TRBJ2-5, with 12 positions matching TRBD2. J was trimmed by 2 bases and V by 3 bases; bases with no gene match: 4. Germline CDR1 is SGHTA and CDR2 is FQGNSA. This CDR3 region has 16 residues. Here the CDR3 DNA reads TGTGCCAGCAGCTTTCTAGCGGGGGGGCCACAAGAGACCCAGTACTTC. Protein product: CASSFLAGGPQETQYF.

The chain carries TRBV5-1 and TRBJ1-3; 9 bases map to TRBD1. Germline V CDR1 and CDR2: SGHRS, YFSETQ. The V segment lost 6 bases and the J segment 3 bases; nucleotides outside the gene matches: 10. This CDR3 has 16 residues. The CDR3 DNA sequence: TGCGCCAGCACCGATACCGGGACAGGGTTTGGAAACACCATATATTTT. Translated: CASTDTGTGFGNTIYF.

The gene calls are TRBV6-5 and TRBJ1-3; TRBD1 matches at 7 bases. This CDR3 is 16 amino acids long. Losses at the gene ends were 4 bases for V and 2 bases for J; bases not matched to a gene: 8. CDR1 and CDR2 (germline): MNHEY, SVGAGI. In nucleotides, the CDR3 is TGTGCCAGCAGTTTATCCTCGACAGGGACTGGAAACACCATATATTTT. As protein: CASSLSSTGTGNTIYF.

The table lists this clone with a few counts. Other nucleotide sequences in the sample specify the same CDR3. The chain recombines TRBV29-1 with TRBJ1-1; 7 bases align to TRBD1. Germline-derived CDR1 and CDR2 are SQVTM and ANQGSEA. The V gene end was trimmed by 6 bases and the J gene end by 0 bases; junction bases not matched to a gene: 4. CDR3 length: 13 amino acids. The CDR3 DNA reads TGCAGCGTGAACAGGGGAATGAACACTGAAGCTTTCTTT. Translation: CSVNRGMNTEAFF.

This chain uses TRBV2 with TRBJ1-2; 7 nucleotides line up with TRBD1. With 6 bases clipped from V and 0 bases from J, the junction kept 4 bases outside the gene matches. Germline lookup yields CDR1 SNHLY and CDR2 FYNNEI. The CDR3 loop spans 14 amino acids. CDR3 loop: CASRGQAANYGYTF. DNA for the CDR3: TGTGCCAGCAGAGGACAGGCAGCTAACTATGGCTACACCTTC.

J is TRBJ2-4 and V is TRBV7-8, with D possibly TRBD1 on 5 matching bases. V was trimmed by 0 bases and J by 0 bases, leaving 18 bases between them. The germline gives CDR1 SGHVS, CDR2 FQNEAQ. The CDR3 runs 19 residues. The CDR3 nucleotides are TGTGCCAGCAGCTTAGCTAGGACAAGGTCGTATCTAGCCAAAAACATTCAGTACTTC. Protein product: CASSLARTRSYLAKNIQYF.

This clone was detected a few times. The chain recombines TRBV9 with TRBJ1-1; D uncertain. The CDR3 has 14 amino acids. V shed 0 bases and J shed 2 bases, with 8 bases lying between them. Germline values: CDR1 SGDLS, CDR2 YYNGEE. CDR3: CASSVVPTNTEAFF. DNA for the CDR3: TGTGCCAGCAGCGTAGTTCCGACAAACACTGAAGCTTTCTTT.

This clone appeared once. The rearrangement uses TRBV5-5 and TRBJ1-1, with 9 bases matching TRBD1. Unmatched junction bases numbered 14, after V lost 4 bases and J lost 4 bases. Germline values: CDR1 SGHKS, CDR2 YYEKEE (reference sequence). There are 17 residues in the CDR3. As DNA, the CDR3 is TGTGCCAGCAGCCCGTCCCGGGACAGGGAGAGAGTCACTGAAGCTTTCTTT. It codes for CASSPSRDRERVTEAFF. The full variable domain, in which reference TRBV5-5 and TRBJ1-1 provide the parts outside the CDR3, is DAGVTQSPTHLIKTRGQQVTLRCSPISGHKSVSWYQQVLGQGPQFIFQYYEKEERGRGNFPDRFSARQFPNYSSELNVNALLLGDSALYLCASSPSRDRERVTEAFFGQGTRLTVV.

CDR3 sequence: CASSPRGSSYNEQFF. For the CDR3, the DNA is TGTGCCAGCAGTCCGCGGGGGAGCTCCTACAATGAGCAGTTCTTC. The rearrangement uses TRBV3-1 (or the pseudogene TRBV3-2) and TRBJ2-1, with 7 bases matching TRBD2. Germline CDR1 LGHDT, CDR2 YNNKEL (reference sequence). J gave up 0 bases and V 6 bases, and 5 bases lay outside the gene matches. The CDR3 length is 15 residues.

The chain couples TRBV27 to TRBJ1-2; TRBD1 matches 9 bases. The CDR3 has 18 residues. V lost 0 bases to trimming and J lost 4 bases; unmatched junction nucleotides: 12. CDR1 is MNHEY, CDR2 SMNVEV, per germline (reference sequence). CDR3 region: CASSLSLSGTGMGYGYTF. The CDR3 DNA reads TGTGCCAGCAGTTTATCGCTATCCGGGACAGGGATGGGCTATGGCTACACCTTC.

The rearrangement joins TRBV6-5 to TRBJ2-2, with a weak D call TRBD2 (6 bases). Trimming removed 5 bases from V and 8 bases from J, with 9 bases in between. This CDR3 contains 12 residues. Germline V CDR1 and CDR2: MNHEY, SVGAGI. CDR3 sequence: CASSPRGGELFF. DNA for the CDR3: TGTGCCAGCAGTCCCCGGGGGGGGGAGCTGTTTTTT.

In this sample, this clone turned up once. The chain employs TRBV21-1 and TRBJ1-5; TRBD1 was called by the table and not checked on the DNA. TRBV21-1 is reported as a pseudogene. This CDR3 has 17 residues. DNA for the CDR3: TGTGCCAGCATCGCAGGGTCCCCTAAAGATAGCAATCAGCCCCAGCATTTT. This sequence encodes CASIAGSPKDSNQPQHF.